A single T cell receptor (beta chain) is shown here with its context. Its target is unknown. This record belongs to a study of beta chain features in type 1 diabetes. Study-level points and caveats: A moderate, significant TCRB CDR3 shortening appeared in type 1 diabetes across four CD4+ subsets.

Isolated RNA was reverse transcribed in full, so expressed TCRB transcripts were sequenced. Here immunoSEQ multiplex PCR was the method, and the copy in TCRdb shows in-frame clones only, minus some. The table lists just under 150,000 clones, about 13% of them singletons. Trimming pared 7 bases from V and 3 bases from J, leaving 12 bases between. From germline, CDR1 is SGHTA and CDR2 FQGNSA. This CDR3 is built from 14 residues. The source of this sequence is a man between 18 and 35 years old with type 1 diabetes. The J gene is TRBJ1-4, the V gene TRBV7-2; D might be TRBD1 (5 bases). Sample: central memory CD4+ T cells from blood. The DNA for the CDR3 is TGTGCCAGCACCTCCTGGGGGGCTAATGAAAAACTGTTTTTT. This gives the protein CASTSWGANEKLFF.